One T cell receptor (beta chain) is described in this entry. This record belongs to a study of cytomegalovirus exposure and HLA in healthy donors. Trimming left V 0 bases short and J 0 bases short, with 20 bases between. Germline V gene sequence: CDR1 LNHDA, CDR2 SQIVND (reference sequence). The CDR3 has 19 residues. The PCR contained 60 Vbeta and 13 Jbeta primers. The method was immunoSEQ multiplex PCR; TCRdb's version includes in-frame clones alone and lacks a portion of them. The sample yields fewer than 200,000 clones, about 85% seen once. The origin of this receptor is a woman aged 45-65 years in good health and CMV-seropositive. The chain employs TRBV19 and TRBJ1-1; tentatively, D is TRBD1 (6 bases). Sequencing input: PBMCs. The CDR3 sequence: CASSIDPITAGVMNTEAFF. The CDR3 bases are TGTGCCAGTAGTATAGATCCTATAACGGCAGGGGTGATGAACACTGAAGCTTTCTTT.